This TCR beta chain emerged from a study of response to subunit inactivated influenza vaccine (dated by TCRdb to the late 2010s). At the level of the whole study: Deep quantitative profiling of the T cell receptor repertoire was used in the study to follow responses to a trivalent subunit inactivated influenza vaccine. The full study reports these points: It was suggested by the authors that each seasonal influenza vaccination may recruit only a limited number of new T cells.

This clonotype was recorded many times. Its antigen remains undetermined. No quality values exist for individual bases; no much larger clone is one base distant. The library relied on RT-PCR. Sequencer: Illumina HiSeq 2500. TCRdb trimmed the raw reads at Q25, called clones with MiXCR and kept productive beta chains. For every CDR3 protein sequence, its rows merge into one entry that carries the most common genes and DNA. Across this sample there are roughly 760,000 distinct CDR3 sequences, with around 20% seen only once. 10% of the sample is held by the ten biggest clonotypes. V is pruned by 1 base and J by 10 bases, leaving 10 bases of the junction without a gene match. The CDR3 contains 16 residues, cysteine and phenylalanine counted. Only the CDR3 region is kept as DNA, spanning 48 bases read in frame from base 1. CDR1 is given as SGHRS and CDR2 as YFSETQ, both from the germline V gene.

Sequenced here: PBMCs from blood, sampled 5 to 6 days after vaccination. The TCR originated in a man between 45 and 60 years old who received an inactivated influenza vaccine. Donor details come from another sample of the same person, matched by shared clones. The V gene is TRBV5-1 and the J gene is TRBJ2-1, with 11 bases in between that match TRBD2. The DNA sequence is given as TGCGCCAGCAGCTTGTCCACTAGCGGGGGTGGTCAAGAGCAGTTCTTC. The encoded protein is CASSLSTSGGGQEQFF. Supplemented by the reference TRBV5-1 and TRBJ2-1 proteins around the CDR3, the complete variable domain is KAGVTQTPRYLIKTRGQQVTLSCSPISGHRSVSWYQQTPGQGLQFLFEYFSETQRNKGNFPGRFSGRQFSNSRSEMNVSTLELGDSALYLCASSLSTSGGGQEQFFGPGTRLTVL.